This T cell receptor beta chain emerged from a study of cytomegalovirus exposure and HLA in healthy donors. Study-level findings and limits: TCR beta chains numbering more than 150 were designated cytomegalovirus-associated. Rarity held for most TCR sequences, but there were some public TCRs that occurred in many donors. Reported results showed that the classifier diagnosed cytomegalovirus status with high specificity and sensitivity.

TCRdb's table, derived via immunoSEQ multiplex PCR, lists solely in-frame clones and lacks some. The data contain more than 55,000 clones, roughly 96% of them singletons. As concerns this clone: The antigen is unknown.

Germline V gene lookup returns CDR1 MNHNS and CDR2 SASEGT. CDR3 length equals 14 residues. V was trimmed by 6 bases and J by 5 bases, leaving 14 bases between them. The donors were members of the 120-subject validation cohort (separate from the approximately 650-subject first cohort). This receptor was taken from a man younger than 35 in good health and CMV-seronegative. The chain recombines TRBV6-1 with TRBJ1-5, with a weak D call TRBD1 (5 bases). Sequencing was done on a sample of PBMCs. The CDR3 here is CASRSGGFDQPQHF. CDR3 in DNA: TGTGCCAGCAGGTCCGGGGGGTTCGATCAGCCCCAGCATTTT.